This T cell receptor (beta chain) stems from a study of OX40 agonist ivuxolimab in advanced cancers. Produced via immunoSEQ multiplex PCR; TCRdb's table is partial and in-frame only. The table lists some 66,000 clones, 77% of them singletons, with over 1.5% in the top ten. V was shortened by 1 base and J by 7 bases, with 13 bases between the two germline ends. This CDR3 spans 14 amino acids. CDR1 is LNHDA, CDR2 SQIVND, per germline (reference sequence). This chain links TRBV19 with TRBJ2-5; D is perhaps TRBD1 or TRBD2 (5 bases each). Specimen: CD4+ or CD8+ T cells sorted from blood, collected in a trial of the OX40 agonist ivuxolimab. This TCR derives from an adult with an advanced solid tumor such as melanoma, head and neck, liver or kidney cancer. DNA of the CDR3: TGTGCCAGTAGTATAGGGGGACCTATGGGGACCCAGTACTTC. Protein product: CASSIGGPMGTQYF.